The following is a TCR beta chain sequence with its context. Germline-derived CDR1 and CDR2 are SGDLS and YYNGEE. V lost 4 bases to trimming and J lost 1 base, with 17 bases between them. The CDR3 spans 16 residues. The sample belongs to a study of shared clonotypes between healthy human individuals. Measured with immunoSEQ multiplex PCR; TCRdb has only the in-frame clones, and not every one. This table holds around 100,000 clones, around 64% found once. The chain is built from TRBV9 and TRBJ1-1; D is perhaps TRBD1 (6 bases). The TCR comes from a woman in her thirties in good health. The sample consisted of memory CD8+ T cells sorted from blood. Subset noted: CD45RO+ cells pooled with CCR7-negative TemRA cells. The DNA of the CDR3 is TGTGCCAGCAGCTCCCCCGGCGGGACACCGAACACTGAAGCTTTCTTT. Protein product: CASSSPGGTPNTEAFF.